This T cell receptor (beta chain) came from a study of cytomegalovirus exposure and HLA in healthy donors (dated by TCRdb to 2015 to 2018). Concerning the study at large: In an earlier analysis of about 560 of the donors, roughly 300 Gb of sequence data and roughly 100 million unique TCR beta sequences from roughly 200 million T cells were reported. Around 320 gigabases of sequencing data and 70 million to 100 million unique TCR sequences were included in an early release covering about 600 HLA-typed donors. Of the 300 to 400 genotyped donors, roughly 85% fell in the genetic ancestry cluster associated with self-reported Caucasian donors. The aim of the study was to test whether cataloging public T cell receptors could identify signatures of past pathogen exposure. The study used immunosequencing to profile the T cell repertoires of about 670 subjects and linked those repertoires to cytomegalovirus serostatus. A separate validation cohort of about 110 different subjects was used in addition to the 666-subject first cohort. High-throughput TCR immunosequencing, statistical association of individual TCRs with disease status, and machine learning were combined to predict cytomegalovirus infection status. A later analysis re-analyzed previously published TCR beta repertoires from roughly 630 donors and added high-resolution HLA genotyping to study TCR occurrence patterns. Rather than drawing on any new phenotypic data, the later analysis identified candidate immune exposures from TCR beta sequences and the way those sequences occurred across donors. To decide whether each TCR beta V gene segment behaved as functional or pseudogenic, an earlier analysis of some 600 of the donors relied on high-throughput TCR beta sequencing. Alongside the repertoire data, information on donor age, sex, ethnicity and CMV serostatus was compiled. In a later genetic analysis, genome-wide SNP genotypes for about three fifths of the roughly 670 donors were used, and that subset was treated as a discovery cohort. Every repertoire in the discovery cohort had been generated on one and the same sequencing platform. Class I and class II HLA loci were covered by the typing at four-digit resolution. The number of donors typed differed by locus, with roughly 620-640 for A, B, C, DRB1 and DQB1, around 520 for DQA1, about 610 for DPA1, and around 460 for DPB1. About five DR-DQ haplotypes were treated as single units for association and clustering because of strong linkage in the cohort. On average, approximately 250,000 unique TCR beta nucleotide sequences were sequenced per donor among a few hundred genotyped donors of the cohort, with roughly a sixth of those sequences being non-productive.

The cohort comprised more than 550 healthy bone marrow donors. At the time of sampling, all cohort members were nominally healthy, though unrecorded immune exposures were likely present. The donor was CMV seronegative and was included in the group of about 350 seronegative cohort members. Each donor provided a peripheral blood sample, and peripheral blood mononuclear cells were used for TCR beta sequencing. The Qiagen DNeasy Blood Extraction Kit was used to extract genomic DNA from the blood cell samples. This clone appeared a few times. What this receptor recognizes is not known. No much larger clonotype is one base removed from it; base qualities were not supplied. Library construction relied on the immunoSEQ multiplex PCR assay. The multiplex PCR relied on a mix of 60 forward primers for TCR Vbeta segments and 13 reverse primers for TCR Jbeta segments. A multiplex PCR assay on genomic DNA amplified the CDR3 region of rearranged TCR beta genes. On the Illumina HiSeq System, the amplified TCR beta libraries were sequenced as 87-base-pair reads. The paper's processing steps were these. In a later analysis, some 80 million unique TCR beta chains were counted across the approximately 620 repertoires, and roughly 10 million of these chains were shared by at least two donors. Raw reads were error-corrected and collapsed into unique sequences with a nearest-neighbor algorithm that merged closely related sequences to remove PCR and sequencing errors. CDR3 sequences were aligned to IMGT reference sequences to assign V, D and J gene segments. For a sequence to be retained, a match of at least six nucleotides to both a V gene segment and a J gene segment was required. Rearrangements were classified as productive when the CDR3 lacked stop codons and remained in frame with V and J, and all other rearrangements were classified as non-productive. CDR3 was defined according to IMGT convention as the region running from the second conserved V-encoded cysteine to the conserved J-encoded phenylalanine. In an earlier analysis of 587 of the donors, sequences lacking an unambiguous match to a single V gene segment were excluded. An earlier analysis of 587 of the donors classified V segments as functional when productive rearrangements were above 56.7% and as segregating when the standard deviation between donors was above 5%. To diagnose cytomegalovirus status from the catalog of TCR beta chain sequences, a statistical classification framework was built. A later analysis assigned V and J genes by comparing TCR nucleotide sequences with IMGT/GENE-DB human TR gene sequences. In a later analysis, CDR3 sequences and most-parsimonious VDJ recombination scenarios were assigned using the TCRdist pipeline. In a later analysis, each TCR beta chain was defined by its CDR3 amino acid sequence together with its V-gene family, and reads without a unique V-gene family were excluded. As a way to deal with suspected cross-contamination and a sequencing artifact, a later analysis dropped hundreds of nucleotide sequences that were highly shared and had low generation probability. A later analysis calculated a clonal expansion index for each public chain from normalized within-repertoire ranks of inferred template counts. Generation probabilities in a later analysis came from a VDJ recombination model fitted to out-of-frame rearrangements, and those results were checked against IGoR. In a later analysis, TCR-TCR, TCR-HLA and TCR-CMV co-occurrence was scored with hypergeometric tests, and a repertoire-size bias correction was applied to TCR pairs. A later analysis estimated false discovery rates by permuting HLA or CMV assignments 20 times. In a later analysis, co-occurring TCRs were grouped using DBSCAN, with TCRdist sequence similarity added in when clustering inside HLA-allele-positive subsets. Co-occurrence clustering excluded repertoires with fewer than 30,000 or more than 120,000 public chains, plus five with anomalous nucleotide sharing. The immuneACCESS repertoire file appears here via TCRdb, limited to in-frame rearrangements. These files lack a portion of the clones; in checked studies, under half of the deficit traces to unresolved V genes, and the cause of the others is not known. Clone size and V and J calls were adopted from that table, with D and trimming inferred from the DNA. The table for this sample lists 110,000 to 150,000 clones; 75% of them were counted only once. Around 7% of the sample goes to the ten largest clones.

Broader findings and caveats from the paper: The only immune exposure information available for the cohort was CMV serostatus. In a later analysis, 16,951 TCR beta sequences were associated with specific HLA alleles at a false discovery rate of 0.05. A later genetic analysis reported fewer N-insertions in productive TCRs among donors in an Asian-associated ancestry cluster than the 666-donor mean. In a later analysis, several top co-occurrence clusters were reported to appear linked to parvovirus B19, influenza, CMV and Epstein-Barr virus. The earlier analysis of 587 of the donors excluded 15 to 20 rarely observed V segments, including chromosome 9 orphons, because counts were too low. A few of the identified cytomegalovirus-associated TCR beta chains were confirmed in vitro to be specific for cytomegalovirus antigens. According to a later analysis, most CMV-associated TCR beta chains appeared to be HLA-restricted, and the HLA associations seemed to be driven largely by CMV exposure. A group of highly shared sequence variants was considered likely to be a technical artifact of the sequencing pipeline. Linkage disequilibrium might explain the correlated functional status among segregating V segments, but an unknown experimental factor could not be ruled out. Because some donors lacked HLA typing at each locus, the association tests relied only on the typed subset. In a later analysis, HLA-associated TCR beta chains were found to be more clonally expanded and to have lower generation probabilities than equally common non-associated chains. In a later analysis, the rate of TCR association differed among HLA loci, with DRB1 alleles having the most associated TCRs and HLA-C alleles having the fewest. According to the authors, the approach could potentially be generalized to other disease states and immunological phenotypes. In the study, approximately 160 TCR beta chains were listed as associated with cytomegalovirus. An earlier analysis of several hundred of the donors showed that most TCR beta V segments appeared in productive rearrangements either about 90% or about 30% of the time, which broadly matched IMGT annotations. In a later genetic analysis, a missense DCLRE1C variant was associated with V-gene and J-gene trimming of TCR beta chains, and the association was replicated in an independent cohort. A further reported finding was that TCR beta sequences accurately predicted the HLA-A and HLA-B alleles for most subjects in the first cohort. When HLA alleles, especially DR and DQ, strongly co-occurred, TCR associations were difficult to assign to individual alleles. Most TCR sequences were observed very rarely across donors, whereas some public TCRs were present in many individuals. The classifier was reported to diagnose cytomegalovirus status with high specificity and sensitivity in both the original cohort and the validation cohort. Presence/absence analyses assumed roughly uniform sequencing depth across donors, an assumption that may not hold. Only TCR beta chains were sequenced in this cohort, and the absence of alpha or paired-chain data limited detectable features.

The sample taken for sequencing was PBMCs. The source of this sequence is a man aged 25 to 40 in good health and CMV-seronegative.

The CDR3 loop reads CASSLDRVYGYTF. The DNA reads as follows: TGCGCCAGCAGCCTCGACAGGGTCTATGGCTACACCTTC. This receptor chain uses TRBV4-1 and TRBJ1-2, with 7 bases matching TRBD1. CDR1 MGHRA and CDR2 YSYEKL were looked up in the germline V gene. The CDR3 runs 13 amino acids, cysteine and phenylalanine included. Only the CDR3 part of the read is kept: 39 bases, read in frame from the first base. Trimmed from V: 4 bases; trimmed from J: 4 bases; junction bases lacking a gene match: 3.